One and the same sample provided the 16 T cell receptor beta chains below, sequenced in a study of T cell responses to AZD1222 COVID-19 vaccine. Some clones are missing from TCRdb's copy, which holds only in-frame ones; the method was immunoSEQ multiplex PCR. In the table there are about 82,000 clones, around 87% of which are singletons. The sequences come from peripheral blood, collected 28 days after the second AZD1222 dose. The receptor source for this set is an adult who received the AZD1222 COVID-19 vaccine.

This sequence joins TRBV19 and TRBJ2-1, with 8 bases identical to TRBD2. The germline CDR1 and CDR2 sequences are LNHDA and SQIVND (reference sequence). This CDR3 region has 12 residues. V lost 9 bases to trimming and J lost 7 bases; unmatched junction nucleotides: 5. The DNA for the CDR3 is TGTGCCAGCGGGGGGGCCGGGAATGAGCAGTTCTTC. This encodes CASGGAGNEQFF.

This chain connects TRBV7-2 to TRBJ1-2, with D perhaps matching TRBD1 (6 bases). V was pared by 4 bases and J by 6 bases, with 15 bases between. Germline CDR1 and CDR2: SGHTA and FQGNSA. The CDR3 runs 14 residues. The chain's CDR3 is CASSYIRGQDGYTF. In nucleotides, the CDR3 is TGTGCCAGCAGCTACATCAGGGGTCAAGATGGCTACACCTTC. Variable domain in full (rest from reference TRBV7-2 and TRBJ1-2): GAGVSQSPSNKVTEKGKDVELRCDPISGHTALYWYRQSLGQGLEFLIYFQGNSAPDKSGLPSDRFSAERTGGSVSTLTIQRTQQEDSAVYLCASSYIRGQDGYTFGSGTRLTVV.

The chain is built from TRBV6-4 and TRBJ1-4; D might be TRBD1 (5 bases). V was cut by 6 bases and J by 8 bases, with 10 bases left in between. The germline V gene encodes CDR1 MRHNA and CDR2 SNTAGT. This CDR3 contains 12 residues. The DNA for the CDR3 is TGTGCCAGCAGGGGACTGAGGGAAAAACTGTTTTTT. This translates into CASRGLREKLFF.

This clone was seen once. The CDR3 protein is CASSPHGNTEAFF. The CDR3 DNA is TGTGCCAGCAGCCCTCACGGGAACACTGAAGCTTTCTTT. The chain joins TRBV9 to TRBJ1-1; D ambiguous. CDR3 length equals 13 residues. Germline CDR1 is SGDLS and CDR2 is YYNGEE. Trimming left V 4 bases short and J 1 base short, with 8 bases between.

The chain uses TRBV3-1 (or the pseudogene TRBV3-2) and TRBJ1-5; D is possibly TRBD1 (6 bases). V shed 3 bases and J shed 2 bases, with 14 bases lying between them. Per germline, CDR1 LGHDT and CDR2 YNNKEL (reference sequence). CDR3 length equals 16 residues. CDR3 nucleotides: TGTGCCAGCAGCCAGGGAGGCAGGGGACGCAATCAGCCCCAGCATTTT. Translating it yields CASSQGGRGRNQPQHF.

The V gene is TRBV7-6, the J gene TRBJ2-7, with TRBD1 matching 9 bases. Germline V gene data show CDR1 as SGHVS and CDR2 as FNYEAQ. Losses at the gene ends were 4 bases for V and 2 bases for J; bases not matched to a gene: 6. This CDR3 is built from 15 residues. CDR3 in DNA: TGTGCCAGCAGCTCACCCGGACAGGGGACCTACGAGCAGTACTTC. It is translated as CASSSPGQGTYEQYF.

V gene TRBV30 combines with J gene TRBJ1-6; 9 bases map to TRBD1. From germline, CDR1 is GTSNPN and CDR2 SVGIG (reference sequence). Trimming took 2 bases from V and 8 from J; bases not matched to a gene: 10. The CDR3 runs 16 residues. CDR3 DNA: TGTGCCTGGAGTAGATCGGGACAGGGCCTTCATTCACCCCTCCACTTT. Amino acids: CAWSRSGQGLHSPLHF.

This clone was counted only a few times. This specimen includes other DNA sequences encoding the same CDR3. The rearrangement uses TRBV30 and TRBJ1-5; unclear D gene. Germline CDR1 is GTSNPN and CDR2 is SVGIG (reference sequence). The V and J ends lost 0 bases and 2 bases respectively, with 11 bases between them. The CDR3 has 15 residues. CDR3 amino acids: CAWSVRGLGNQPQHF. For the CDR3, the DNA is TGTGCCTGGAGTGTACGAGGGTTGGGCAATCAGCCCCAGCATTTT.

This chain joins TRBV28 and TRBJ1-5; possible D gene TRBD1, 6 bases. Trimming left V 7 bases short and J 1 base short, with 14 bases between. Germline V gene lookup returns CDR1 MDHEN and CDR2 SYDVKM. This CDR3 contains 15 residues. CDR3 in amino acids: CASIQGGVSNQPQHF. In DNA, the CDR3 is TGTGCCAGCATACAGGGTGGTGTGAGCAATCAGCCCCAGCATTTT.

The sample holds one count of this clone. V usage is TRBV12-3 or TRBV12-4 and J usage is TRBJ1-3, with D possibly TRBD1 on 5 matching bases. Trimming took 7 bases from V and 4 from J, leaving 8 bases between them. This CDR3 has 12 residues. The CDR3 bases are TGTGCCAGCACCGGGGGGGGAAACACCATATATTTT. It is translated as CASTGGGNTIYF.

J is TRBJ2-2 and V is TRBV10-3, with 10 bases fitting TRBD2. Germline CDR1 is ENHRY and CDR2 is SYGVKD. The CDR3 consists of 18 residues. J gave up 5 bases and V 6 bases, and 15 bases lay outside the gene matches. The CDR3 coding sequence is TGTGCCATCAGGCCGCCTAGCGGGGGCCCACAGGGGACCGGGGAGCTGTTTTTT. This sequence encodes CAIRPPSGGPQGTGELFF.

The chain has TRBV7-8 and TRBJ2-7; D possibly corresponds to TRBD2 (6 bases). The CDR3 consists of 15 residues. CDR1 and CDR2 (germline): SGHVS, FQNEAQ. Trimming cost V 5 bases and J 1 base, with 15 bases left between them. The CDR3 region is CASSPGDGYSYEQYF. The CDR3 coding sequence is TGTGCCAGCAGCCCGGGGGACGGGTATTCCTACGAGCAGTACTTC.

The rearrangement links TRBV19 to TRBJ1-2; D is perhaps TRBD1 (6 bases). The CDR3 extends over 13 amino acids. V was pared by 6 bases and J by 7 bases, with 15 bases between. Germline CDR1 and CDR2: LNHDA and SQIVND (reference sequence). CDR3 nucleotides: TGTGCCAGTAGCCACAGGGAGGGTGGTGGCTACACCTTC. Translation: CASSHREGGGYTF.

J is TRBJ1-5 and V is TRBV7-8; no clear D. Germline CDR1 SGHVS, CDR2 FQNEAQ. Trimming pared 0 bases from V and 5 bases from J, leaving 5 bases between. The CDR3 sequence is 13 residues long. The CDR3 is CASSLAPDQPQHF. The CDR3 DNA follows: TGTGCCAGCAGCTTAGCGCCAGATCAGCCCCAGCATTTT.

The chain carries TRBV9 and TRBJ1-1, with 8 bases that match TRBD1. CDR1 and CDR2 from the germline V gene are SGDLS and YYNGEE. V was pared by 3 bases and J by 11 bases, with 9 bases of the junction left unmatched. The CDR3 runs to 13 residues. The CDR3 bases are TGTGCCAGCAGCGAAATCGGACAGGGTAGGGCTTTCTTT. It codes for CASSEIGQGRAFF.

The chain employs TRBV10-2 and TRBJ1-1, with D maybe TRBD1 (5 bases). The CDR3 runs 14 residues. Germline CDR1 reads WSHSY; CDR2 reads SAAADI. V lost 7 bases, J lost 6 bases, and 18 bases lay in between. CDR3 amino acids: CASKRAVGTAEAFF. For the CDR3, the DNA is TGCGCCAGCAAACGAGCGGTTGGGACCGCTGAAGCTTTCTTT.